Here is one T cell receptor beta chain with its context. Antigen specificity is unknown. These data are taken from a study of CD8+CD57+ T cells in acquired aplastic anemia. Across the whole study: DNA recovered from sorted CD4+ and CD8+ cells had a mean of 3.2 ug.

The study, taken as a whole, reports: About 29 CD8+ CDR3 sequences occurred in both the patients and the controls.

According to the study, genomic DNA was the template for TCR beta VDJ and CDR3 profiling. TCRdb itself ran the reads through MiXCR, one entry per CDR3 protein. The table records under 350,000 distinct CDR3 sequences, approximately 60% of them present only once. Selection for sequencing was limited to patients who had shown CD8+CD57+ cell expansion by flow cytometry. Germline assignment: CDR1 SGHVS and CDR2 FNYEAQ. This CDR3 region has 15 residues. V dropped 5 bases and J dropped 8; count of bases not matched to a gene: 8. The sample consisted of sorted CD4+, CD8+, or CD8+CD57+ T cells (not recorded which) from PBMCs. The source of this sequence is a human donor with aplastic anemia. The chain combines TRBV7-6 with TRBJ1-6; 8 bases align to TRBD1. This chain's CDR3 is CASSMQGARDSPLHF. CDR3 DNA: TGTGCCAGCAGCATGCAGGGGGCGCGGGATTCACCCCTCCACTTT.